This record concerns one T cell receptor beta chain sequence. Its target is not known. The PCR was carried out with 60 Vbeta primers and 13 Jbeta primers. Libraries were prepared by immunoSEQ multiplex PCR; TCRdb keeps only in-frame clonotypes and omits some of them. Among 250,000 to 350,000 clones listed, 75% to 90% were seen once. This record comes from a study of cytomegalovirus exposure and HLA in healthy donors. CDR3 size: 16 residues. Per the germline V gene, CDR1 is MNHEY and CDR2 is SMNVEV (reference sequence). Germline trimming cut 1 base from V and 0 bases from J; bases unmatched to any gene: 5. Study-wide results and caveats: A later analysis by the authors found several of the most significant clusters apparently linked to common viral pathogens. In a later analysis, specific HLA alleles were associated with some 16,000 TCR beta sequences at a 0.05 false discovery rate. There were some V segments, including TRBV6-2 and TRBV6-3, excluded as indistinguishable. Per published accounts, TCR beta sequences correctly predicted the HLA-A and HLA-B alleles of most subjects.

The sequence came from a girl under 10 years old in good health and CMV-seronegative. The source material was PBMCs. The rearrangement links TRBV27 to TRBJ1-1; TRBD1 agrees at 7 bases. The CDR3 DNA follows: TGTGCCAGCAGTTTATACTCCGGGACAGTGAACACTGAAGCTTTCTTT. Its protein product is CASSLYSGTVNTEAFF.